Below, 2 T cell receptor beta chains from the same sample are listed, as sequenced in a study of T cell responses to AZD1222 COVID-19 vaccine. Here immunoSEQ multiplex PCR was the method, and the copy in TCRdb shows in-frame clones only, minus some. The sample records around 150,000 clones, approximately 90% being singletons. Source: peripheral blood, taken 28 days after the second AZD1222 dose. These receptors originate from an adult who received the AZD1222 COVID-19 vaccine.

The rearrangement links TRBV2 to TRBJ2-5; D is perhaps TRBD2 (5 bases). The V gene lost 4 bases and the J gene lost 1 base, with 16 bases spanning the gap. Germline CDR1 is SNHLY and CDR2 is FYNNEI. The CDR3 spans 16 residues. DNA of the CDR3: TGTGCCAGCAGTGGGGGAGCCAACCTGGGCCAAGAGACCCAGTACTTC. Amino acids: CASSGGANLGQETQYF.

The V gene is TRBV4-2, the J gene TRBJ2-7, with D unresolved. Looked up from germline, CDR1 is LGHNA and CDR2 is YNFKEQ. V lost 0 bases, J lost 0 bases, and 12 bases lay in between. This CDR3 has 16 amino acids. CDR3 protein: CASSQESAASSYEQYF. CDR3 DNA sequence: TGTGCCAGCAGCCAAGAGTCTGCGGCGAGCTCCTACGAGCAGTACTTC.